These T cell receptor beta chains were read from a single sample in a study of beta chain features in type 1 diabetes. TCRdb's table, derived via immunoSEQ multiplex PCR, lists solely in-frame clones and lacks some. The sample contains about 130,000 clones, about a tenth of which appear only once. Sequencing was carried out using central memory CD4+ T cells from blood. Receptors were obtained from a man aged 18 to 29 in good health. CDR3s include the opening cysteine and the closing phenylalanine or tryptophan. D genes are given only for firm matches. Expanded clones get a size class; other rows say once, few or many, or leave the size out.

>TRBV12-5|TRBJ2-5|NA|NA
CASGLGRGETQYF
TGTGCTAGTGGTTTGGGGCGGGGAGAGACCCAGTACTTC
>TRBV27|TRBJ2-1|NA|TRBD1
CASSLFSGQGGSEQFF
TGTGCCAGCAGTTTATTTTCGGGACAGGGTGGGAGTGAGCAGTTCTTC
>TRBV7-2|TRBJ2-3|few|NA
CASSSYTQYF
TGTGCCAGCAGCTCATATACGCAGTATTTT
>TRBV30|TRBJ1-4|few|NA
CAWNGGGDEEKLFF
TGTGCCTGGAACGGCGGAGGGGATGAGGAAAAACTGTTTTTT
>TRBV7-6|TRBJ2-3|few|NA
CASSRGTDTQYF
TGTGCCAGCAGCCGGGGTACAGATACGCAGTATTTT
>TRBV5-6|TRBJ2-7|few|NA
CASSLDRVMYF
TGTGCCAGCAGCTTGGATCGGGTGATGTACTTC
>TRBV19|TRBJ1-5|NA|TRBD1
CASQTPDRWYQPQHF
TGTGCCAGCCAGACCCCGGACAGGTGGTATCAGCCCCAGCATTTT
>TRBV13|TRBJ2-1|few|TRBD1
CASSLQGVSYNEQFF
TGTGCCAGCAGCTTACAGGGGGTCTCCTACAATGAGCAGTTCTTC
>TRBV6-5|TRBJ1-2|NA|TRBD1
CASNTGGRNYGYTF
TGTGCCAGCAATACAGGGGGCAGGAACTATGGCTACACCTTC
>TRBV7-2|TRBJ2-3|NA|TRBD2
CASSFGGGGAAQYF
TGTGCCAGCAGCTTCGGCGGCGGGGGGGCCGCGCAGTATTTT
>TRBV5-4|TRBJ2-7|NA|TRBD1
CASSSGTVRSYEQYF
TGTGCCAGCAGCTCGGGGACAGTTCGCTCCTACGAGCAGTACTTC
>TRBV5-1|TRBJ1-2|few|TRBD1
CASRGQGYGYTF
TGCGCCAGCAGGGGACAGGGATATGGCTACACCTTC
>TRBV7-3|TRBJ2-7|NA|NA
CASSPVQVPYYEQYF
TGTGCCAGCAGCCCCGTACAGGTCCCGTACTACGAGCAGTACTTC
>TRBV28|TRBJ2-7|NA|NA
CASSRPDYFGEQYF
TGTGCCAGCAGCCGTCCGGACTATTTTGGGGAGCAGTACTTC
>TRBV30|TRBJ1-4|NA|NA
CAWSGGGVNNEKLFF
TGTGCCTGGTCGGGGGGCGGAGTAAATAATGAAAAACTGTTTTTT
>TRBV4-3|TRBJ2-2|few|TRBD1
CASSQGPGQGSGELFF
TGCGCCAGCAGCCAAGGGCCGGGACAGGGTTCCGGGGAGCTGTTTTTT
>TRBV5-6|TRBJ2-2|NA|NA
CASTTTWAGELFF
TGTGCCAGCACCACGACTTGGGCCGGGGAGCTGTTTTTT
>TRBV28|TRBJ2-7|NA|TRBD1
CASSPLDRVYEQYF
TGTGCCAGCAGTCCCTTAGACAGGGTTTACGAGCAGTACTTC
>TRBV7-9|TRBJ1-1|NA|TRBD1
CASSSTRQGIGHTEAFF
TGTGCCAGCAGCTCGACTCGACAGGGAATAGGCCACACTGAAGCTTTCTTT
>TRBV19|TRBJ2-3|NA|NA
CASRAGSTDTQYF
TGTGCTAGTAGGGCGGGGAGCACAGATACGCAGTATTTT
>TRBV10-2|TRBJ2-7|NA|NA
CASRRDKGYEQYF
TGCGCCAGCAGGAGGGACAAAGGCTACGAGCAGTACTTC
>TRBV11-3|TRBJ1-3|NA|NA
CASSLIGGNTIYF
TGTGCCAGCAGCTTAATCGGTGGAAACACCATATATTTT
>TRBV11-2|TRBJ2-7|few|TRBD2
CASSLSGGGAREQYF
TGTGCCAGCAGCTTATCTGGCGGGGGGGCCCGGGAGCAGTACTTC
>TRBV29-1|TRBJ2-3|NA|TRBD1
CSVAWGQGGTDTQYF
TGCAGCGTCGCGTGGGGACAGGGGGGCACAGATACGCAGTATTTT
>TRBV9|TRBJ2-7|few|NA
CASSVDGRSYEQYF
TGTGCCAGCAGCGTAGATGGCAGATCCTACGAGCAGTACTTC
>TRBV28|TRBJ2-2|few|NA
CASSFGGRDTGELFF
TGTGCCAGCAGTTTCGGGGGGCGCGACACCGGGGAGCTGTTTTTT
>TRBV19|TRBJ2-7|few|NA
CASTERGKQSEQYF
TGTGCCAGTACTGAAAGGGGAAAGCAGTCCGAGCAGTACTTC
>TRBV20-1|TRBJ2-1|few|TRBD1
CSARRQGEQFF
TGCAGTGCTAGGAGACAGGGTGAGCAGTTCTTC